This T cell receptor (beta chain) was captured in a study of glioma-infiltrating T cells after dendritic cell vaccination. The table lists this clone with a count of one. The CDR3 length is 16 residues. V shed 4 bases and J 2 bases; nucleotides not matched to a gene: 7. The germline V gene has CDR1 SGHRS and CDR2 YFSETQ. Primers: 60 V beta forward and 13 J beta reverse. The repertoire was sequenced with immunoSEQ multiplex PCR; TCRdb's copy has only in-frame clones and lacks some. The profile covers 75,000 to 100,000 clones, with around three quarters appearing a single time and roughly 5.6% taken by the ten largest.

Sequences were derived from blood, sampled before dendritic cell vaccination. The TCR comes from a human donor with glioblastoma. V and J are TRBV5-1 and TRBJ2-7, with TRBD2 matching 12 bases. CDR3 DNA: TGCGCCAGCAGCGCCCGACTAGCGGGAGCGACCTACGAGCAGTACTTC. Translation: CASSARLAGATYEQYF.